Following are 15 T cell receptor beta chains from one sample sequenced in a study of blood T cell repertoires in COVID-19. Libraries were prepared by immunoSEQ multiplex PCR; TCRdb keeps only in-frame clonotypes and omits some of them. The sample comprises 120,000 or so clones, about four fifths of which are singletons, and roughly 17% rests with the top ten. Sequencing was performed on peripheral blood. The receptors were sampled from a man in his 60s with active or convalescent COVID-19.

The CDR3 region is CASSPTRNEQFF. The CDR3 coding sequence is TGTGCCAGCTCACCGACTCGCAATGAGCAGTTCTTC. The chain links TRBV18 to TRBJ2-1; no firm D call. Trimming cost V 3 bases and J 6 bases, with 6 bases left between them. The CDR3 contains 12 residues. The V gene's germline CDR1 is KGHSH and CDR2 LQKENI. Supplemented by reference TRBV18 and TRBJ2-1, the full variable domain reads NAGVMQNPRHLVRRRGQEARLRCSPMKGHSHVYWYRQLPEEGLKFMVYLQKENIIDESGMPKERFSAEFPKEGPSILRIQQVVRGDSAAYFCASSPTRNEQFFGPGTRLTVL.

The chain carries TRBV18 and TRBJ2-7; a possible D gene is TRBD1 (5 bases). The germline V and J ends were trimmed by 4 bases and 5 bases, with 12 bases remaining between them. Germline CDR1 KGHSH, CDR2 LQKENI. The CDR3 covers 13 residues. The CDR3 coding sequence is TGTGCCAGCTCACTCAGGGCGATTAACGAGCAGTACTTC. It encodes CASSLRAINEQYF.

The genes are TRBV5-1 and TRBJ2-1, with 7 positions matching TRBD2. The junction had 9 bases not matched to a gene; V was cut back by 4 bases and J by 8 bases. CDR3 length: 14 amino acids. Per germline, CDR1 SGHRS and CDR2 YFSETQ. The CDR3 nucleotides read TGCGCCAGCAGCCCCCCGGCGGGAGTCCATGAGCAGTTCTTC. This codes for CASSPPAGVHEQFF.

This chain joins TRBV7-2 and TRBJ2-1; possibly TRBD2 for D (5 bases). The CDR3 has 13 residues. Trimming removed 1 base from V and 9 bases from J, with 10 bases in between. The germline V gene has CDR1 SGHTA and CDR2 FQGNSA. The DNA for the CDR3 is TGTGCCAGCAGCTTAGTGCGGGCCTCTGAGCAGTTCTTC. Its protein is CASSLVRASEQFF.

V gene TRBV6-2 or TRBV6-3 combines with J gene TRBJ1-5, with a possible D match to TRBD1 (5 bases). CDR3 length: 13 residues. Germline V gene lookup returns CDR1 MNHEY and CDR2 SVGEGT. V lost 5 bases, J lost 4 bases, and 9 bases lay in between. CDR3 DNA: TGTGCCAGCAGTCACCCAGGGAATCAGCCCCAGCATTTT. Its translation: CASSHPGNQPQHF.

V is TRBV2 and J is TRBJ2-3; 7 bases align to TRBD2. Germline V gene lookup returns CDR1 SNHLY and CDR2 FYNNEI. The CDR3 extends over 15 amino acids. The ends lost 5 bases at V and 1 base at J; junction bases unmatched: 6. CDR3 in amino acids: CASSTSDDRTDTQYF. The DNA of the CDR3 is TGTGCCAGCAGTACTAGCGACGATCGCACAGATACGCAGTATTTT.

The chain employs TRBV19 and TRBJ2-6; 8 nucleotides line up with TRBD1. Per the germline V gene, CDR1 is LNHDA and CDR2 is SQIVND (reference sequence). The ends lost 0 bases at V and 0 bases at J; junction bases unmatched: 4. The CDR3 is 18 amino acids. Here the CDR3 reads CASSIDNRGSSGANVLTF. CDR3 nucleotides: TGTGCCAGTAGTATAGATAACAGGGGGTCCTCTGGGGCCAACGTCCTGACTTTC.

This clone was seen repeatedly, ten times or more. The CDR3 reads CSVRNRGSYHEQYF. In DNA, the CDR3 is TGCAGCGTCAGAAACAGGGGTAGCTACCACGAGCAGTACTTC. V is TRBV29-1 and J is TRBJ2-7; 7 nucleotides line up with TRBD1. Germline V gene sequence: CDR1 SQVTM, CDR2 ANQGSEA. The CDR3 extends over 14 amino acids. The ends lost 6 bases at V and 5 bases at J; junction bases unmatched: 13.

The CDR3 DNA is TGCAGTGCTAGTGAGACAGCCTATGAGCAGTTCTTC. Encoded protein: CSASETAYEQFF. The chain couples TRBV20-1 to TRBJ2-1; perhaps TRBD1 as D (5 bases). Germline V gene lookup returns CDR1 DFQATT and CDR2 SNEGSKA (reference sequence). Trimming removed 3 bases at V and 8 bases at J, with 11 bases between. This CDR3 is 12 amino acids long.

The chain's CDR3 is CASSLGVTRDQSETQYF. The CDR3, as DNA: TGTGCCAGCAGCTTAGGTGTTACGCGGGACCAGTCAGAGACCCAGTACTTC. V is TRBV7-9 and J is TRBJ2-5, with a possible D match to TRBD2 (6 bases). Trimming took off 1 base at V and 4 bases at J, with 19 bases between the two ends. The germline V gene has CDR1 SEHNR and CDR2 FQNEAQ (reference sequence). The CDR3 consists of 17 residues.

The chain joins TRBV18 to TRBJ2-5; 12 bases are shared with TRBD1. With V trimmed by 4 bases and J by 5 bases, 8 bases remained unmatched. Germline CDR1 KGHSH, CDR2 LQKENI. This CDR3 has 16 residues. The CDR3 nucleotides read TGTGCCAGCTCACTATCCGGGACAGGGGGCATGGAGACCCAGTACTTC. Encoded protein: CASSLSGTGGMETQYF.

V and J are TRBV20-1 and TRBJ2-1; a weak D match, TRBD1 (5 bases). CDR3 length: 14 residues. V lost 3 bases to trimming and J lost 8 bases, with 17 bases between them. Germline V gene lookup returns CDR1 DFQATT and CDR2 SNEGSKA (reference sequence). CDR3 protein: CSASRQGFSDEQFF. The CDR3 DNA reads TGCAGTGCTAGTAGGCAGGGCTTCTCCGATGAGCAGTTCTTC.

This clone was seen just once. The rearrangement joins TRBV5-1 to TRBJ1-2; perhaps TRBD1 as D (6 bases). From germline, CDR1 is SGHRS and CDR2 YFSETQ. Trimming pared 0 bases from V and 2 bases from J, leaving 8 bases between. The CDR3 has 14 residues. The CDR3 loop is CASSLGRGNYGYTF. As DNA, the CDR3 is TGCGCCAGCAGCTTGGGCAGGGGAAACTATGGCTACACCTTC.

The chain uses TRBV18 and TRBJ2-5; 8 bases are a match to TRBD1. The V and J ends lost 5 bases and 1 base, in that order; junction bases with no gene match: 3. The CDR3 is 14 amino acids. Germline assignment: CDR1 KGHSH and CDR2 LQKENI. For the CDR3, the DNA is TGTGCCAGCTCAAGGGACAGGACCCAAGAGACCCAGTACTTC. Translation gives CASSRDRTQETQYF. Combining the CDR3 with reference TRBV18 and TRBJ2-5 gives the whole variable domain NAGVMQNPRHLVRRRGQEARLRCSPMKGHSHVYWYRQLPEEGLKFMVYLQKENIIDESGMPKERFSAEFPKEGPSILRIQQVVRGDSAAYFCASSRDRTQETQYFGPGTRLLVL.

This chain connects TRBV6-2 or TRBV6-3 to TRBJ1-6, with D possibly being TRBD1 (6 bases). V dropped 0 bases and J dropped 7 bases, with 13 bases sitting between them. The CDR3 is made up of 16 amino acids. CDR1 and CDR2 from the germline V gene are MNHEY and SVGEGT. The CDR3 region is CASSYSGAGANSPLHF. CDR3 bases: TGTGCCAGCAGTTACTCGGGGGCCGGAGCGAATTCACCCCTCCACTTT.